This TCR beta chain was profiled in a study of blood T cell repertoires in COVID-19. Germline V lookup: CDR1 MGHDK, CDR2 SYGVNS. The CDR3 totals 13 residues. Deletions cut 5 bases from V and 7 bases from J, with 14 bases between. Per the original methods: Amplification from reference gene primers served as the basis for estimated nucleated cell counts. Here immunoSEQ multiplex PCR was the method, and the copy in TCRdb shows in-frame clones only, minus some. V, J and clone size were drawn from that table, and D and trimming were deduced from the DNA. The sample has around 210,000 clones, about 80% seen once.

Sequencing used peripheral blood. The sequence was collected from a woman aged 80 or over with COVID-19, enrolled during active disease. V and J are TRBV25-1 and TRBJ1-2, with D tentatively TRBD1 (6 bases). The chain's CDR3 is CASSRVGGRGYTF. As DNA, the CDR3 is TGTGCCAGCAGTCGAGTAGGGGGTCGTGGCTACACCTTC.